This T cell receptor (beta chain) comes out of a study of blood T cell repertoires in COVID-19. Here immunoSEQ multiplex PCR was the method, and the copy in TCRdb shows in-frame clones only, minus some. The data contain approximately 300,000 clones, more than 70% of them singletons. V lost 6 bases and J 6 bases, leaving 21 bases between the germline ends. Germline CDR1 is ENHRY and CDR2 is SYGVKD. The CDR3 consists of 16 residues. Sample: peripheral blood. This rearrangement joins TRBV10-3 to TRBJ2-1; a weak D match, TRBD1 (5 bases). This sequence originates from a woman aged 25 to 39 with COVID-19, enrolled during active disease. CDR3 protein: CAISQRGTGLGNEQFF. The DNA of the CDR3 is TGTGCCATCAGCCAGCGAGGAACAGGTTTGGGCAATGAGCAGTTCTTC.